The present T cell receptor beta chain was sequenced within a study of blood T cell repertoires in COVID-19. Sequenced by immunoSEQ multiplex PCR; TCRdb stores in-frame clones only, minus some. Among some 190,000 clones, roughly 80% were seen once, and the ten largest hold around 15%. This clone was counted between two and nine times. This CDR3 spans 13 amino acids. J lost 3 bases, V lost 6 bases, and 4 bases had no gene match. The chain carries TRBV12-3 or TRBV12-4 and TRBJ1-2, with 7 bases fitting TRBD1. Sequencing used PBMCs or T cells enriched from blood (not recorded which). The sequence was collected from a man aged 60 to 75 who had been exposed to COVID-19. This chain's CDR3 is CASSWDSYYGYTF. The CDR3, as DNA: TGTGCCAGCAGCTGGGACAGTTACTATGGCTACACCTTC.